The entry that follows covers one T cell receptor (beta chain) sequence. Its specificity is not known. The read gets to within 3 residues of the CDR3 end, and the germline J gene fills in the rest. The CDR3 has 15 amino acids. The germline gives CDR1 SGHKS, CDR2 YYEKEE (reference sequence). Trimming cost V 2 bases and J 4 bases, with 13 bases left between them. The data originate from a study of T cells in women clearing cervical HPV infection. Across the whole study: Women with histologically confirmed HPV16-related CIN3 or worse, 2 with invasive cancer, served as cases.

Data came from immunoSEQ multiplex PCR; TCRdb stores just in-frame clones and leaves some out. Listed are 30,000 to 45,000 clones; around 6.4% falls within the top ten. Study-wide points: Cases and controls were distinguished at AUC 0.83 by richness and V genes.

The rearrangement uses TRBV5-5 and TRBJ2-1; D may be TRBD2 (6 bases). The sequenced sample was blood buffy coat. The receptor was isolated from a woman aged 18 to 75 with a cervical HPV16 infection that either progressed to CIN3+ or cleared (not recorded which). Incomplete CDR3 DNA: TGTGCCAGCAGCTTAAGTAGCGGAGAATACAATGAG. Its protein product is CASSLSSGEYNE. The entire CDR3 reads CASSLSSGEYNEQFF.